The 13 T cell receptor beta chains reported below all come from one sample, sequenced in a study of control samples from healthy donors and cancer patients. Only in-frame clones appear in the TCRdb table, and some are missing; sequencing was by immunoSEQ multiplex PCR. The sample lists around 150,000 clones; about 94% were seen once. Sequenced input: PBMCs. Source of these receptors: a man in his 60s with colorectal cancer.

V is TRBV6-1 and J is TRBJ1-5, with a possible D match to TRBD1 (6 bases). The V end was cut by 0 bases, the J end by 9 bases, with 12 bases between. This CDR3 has 14 amino acids. CDR1 MNHNS and CDR2 SASEGT come from the germline V gene. The CDR3 coding sequence is TGTGCCAGCAGTGAAGCGGAGGGGGTAGCGCCCCAGCATTTT. The encoded protein is CASSEAEGVAPQHF.

This clone has just one count. The chain has TRBV20-1 and TRBJ2-5; D is uncertain. Trimming cost V 0 bases and J 7 bases, with 6 bases left between them. This CDR3 comprises 11 residues. Germline V gives CDR1 DFQATT, CDR2 SNEGSKA (reference sequence). The CDR3 loop reads CSARDSRTQYF. The CDR3 region has the DNA TGCAGTGCTAGAGACAGTAGGACCCAGTACTTC.

This clone has just a few counts. V is TRBV4-1 and J is TRBJ2-7, with D perhaps assigned TRBD1 or TRBD2 (5 bases each). The CDR3 sequence is 17 residues long. The V gene's germline CDR1 is MGHRA and CDR2 YSYEKL. V lost 2 bases and J 0 bases, leaving 17 bases between the germline ends. The CDR3, as DNA: TGCGCCAGCAGCCAACAAGCCGGGACGGTCAGCTCCTACGAGCAGTACTTC. Translating gives CASSQQAGTVSSYEQYF.

CDR3 DNA sequence: TGTGCCAGTAGTATAGTTTGGGCGGGGGCTACTGAAGCTTTCTTT. Protein sequence: CASSIVWAGATEAFF. This chain uses TRBV19 with TRBJ1-1, with TRBD1 as a possible D gene (6 bases). The CDR3 contains 15 residues. Germline values: CDR1 LNHDA, CDR2 SQIVND (reference sequence). Trimming stripped 1 base from V and 5 bases from J, with 14 bases between.

This clone has only one observation. This chain joins TRBV6-2 or TRBV6-3 and TRBJ1-6; D not certain. The CDR3 is 14 residues long. Trimming left V 2 bases short and J 5 bases short, with 7 bases between. Germline V lookup: CDR1 MNHEY, CDR2 SVGEGT. The CDR3 sequence: CASSYGLDNSPLHF. The CDR3 region has the DNA TGTGCCAGCAGTTACGGCCTTGATAATTCACCCCTCCACTTT.

This clone was counted once. J is TRBJ2-1 and V is TRBV3-1 (or the pseudogene TRBV3-2); D is unresolved. CDR1 and CDR2 from the germline V gene are LGHDT and YNNKEL (reference sequence). Trimming pared 1 base from V and 9 bases from J, leaving 10 bases between. The CDR3 runs to 13 residues. CDR3 in amino acids: CASSQAVMVEQFF. CDR3 nucleotides: TGTGCCAGCAGCCAAGCAGTGATGGTTGAGCAGTTCTTC.

The V and J genes are TRBV7-2 and TRBJ2-3; TRBD1 might be the D (7 bases). V was pared by 5 bases and J by 2 bases, with 20 bases between. Per the germline V gene, CDR1 is SGHTA and CDR2 is FQGNSA. The CDR3 has 17 residues. CDR3 DNA: TGTGCCAGCAGCCCCCGGACAGGACGACTAGTCACAGATACGCAGTATTTT. Encoded protein: CASSPRTGRLVTDTQYF.

Here the CDR3 DNA reads TGTGCCTGGAGCCCCTACGGCTACACCTTC. It codes for CAWSPYGYTF. The chain combines TRBV30 with TRBJ1-2; D is ambiguous. The CDR3 is 10 amino acids. V gave up 3 bases and J gave up 8 bases, with 7 bases separating them. Germline values: CDR1 GTSNPN, CDR2 SVGIG (reference sequence).

The V and J genes are TRBV24-1 and TRBJ2-5; possibly TRBD1 or TRBD2 for D (5 bases each). The CDR3 has 12 residues. From germline, CDR1 is KGHDR and CDR2 SFDVKD. V lost 5 bases, J lost 5 bases, and 8 bases lay in between. DNA for the CDR3: TGTGCCACCAGTGCGGGGCACGAGACCCAGTACTTC. This translates into CATSAGHETQYF.

Points on this clone: The junction differs from germline at one of its ends, possibly a read error. The chain uses TRBV11-2 and TRBJ2-7; D gene ambiguous. CDR3 length: 15 amino acids. The germline V gene encodes CDR1 SGHAT and CDR2 FQNNGV. CDR3 amino acids: CASSLVGQGKVGFSF. Here the CDR3 DNA reads TGTGCCAGCAGCTTAGTTGGCCAAGGGAAGGTGGGGTTTAGCTTC.

V usage is TRBV6-5 and J usage is TRBJ2-5; D gene uncertain. From germline, CDR1 is MNHEY and CDR2 SVGAGI. This CDR3 is 13 amino acids long. Trimming left V 6 bases short and J 3 bases short, with 11 bases between. CDR3 DNA: TGTGCCAGCAGGACCCTAACGGAAGAGACCCAGTACTTC. The encoded protein is CASRTLTEETQYF.

This clone was found once. This chain connects TRBV27 to TRBJ2-7; D perhaps matches TRBD1 (6 bases). Germline V lookup: CDR1 MNHEY, CDR2 SMNVEV (reference sequence). V lost 3 bases to trimming and J lost 1 base, with 13 bases between them. This CDR3 region has 15 residues. The CDR3 coding sequence is TGTGCCAGCAGTTTTGGACAGTACGAGTCCTACGAGCAGTACTTC. Protein sequence: CASSFGQYESYEQYF.

J is TRBJ1-1 and V is TRBV5-1; D is unresolved. Germline V gives CDR1 SGHRS, CDR2 YFSETQ. Between the trimmed V and J ends, which lost 0 bases and 5 bases, there was a span of 8 bases. The CDR3 loop spans 13 amino acids. CDR3 nucleotides: TGCGCCAGCAGCTTGGCTGCGAGAACTGAAGCTTTCTTT. The encoded protein is CASSLAARTEAFF. Looking up the rest from reference TRBV5-1 and TRBJ1-1 gives the full variable domain: KAGVTQTPRYLIKTRGQQVTLSCSPISGHRSVSWYQQTPGQGLQFLFEYFSETQRNKGNFPGRFSGRQFSNSRSEMNVSTLELGDSALYLCASSLAARTEAFFGQGTRLTVV.